This T cell receptor beta chain was sequenced during a study of siplizumab effects on memory and regulatory T cells (dated by TCRdb to the late 2010s). Study-wide context: The study examined how the anti-CD2 antibody siplizumab affects alloreactive T-cell subsets in allogeneic mixed lymphocyte reactions built from human PBMCs. The paper's findings and limits, for the study overall: Roughly 75-97% of proliferating CD4+ or CD8+ clones could not be assigned a naive or memory phenotype. No functional confirmation was obtained for the suppressive function of proliferating Tregs from siplizumab cultures. The cumulative frequency of alloreactive sequences traceable to unstimulated CD4+ memory T cells was significantly reduced by siplizumab. Because sequences below about 10^-5 frequency were poorly captured, only a minor fraction of alloreactive clones could be mapped to unstimulated subsets. Among mappable alloreactive CD4+ clones, an average Treg-derived fraction of over 60% was observed with siplizumab, compared with 26.9% in control reactions. Compared with memory T cells, unstimulated naive T cells appeared more diverse, and naive cells seemed to make a substantial contribution to the alloresponse.

Of note for this clone: Its antigen is currently not known. The sample holds no much larger clone one base away, and base qualities are not on file.

Sorted unstimulated T cells, along with proliferating T cells recovered from mixed lymphocyte reactions, underwent TCRbeta CDR3 sequencing. Fresh whole blood from some eleven HLA-typed healthy donors was used to isolate PBMCs. The CDR3 sequence holds 16 residues, the cysteine and phenylalanine included. Only CDR3 DNA remains: 48 bases, in frame from the first base. Per the germline V gene (reference sequence), SGHAT is the CDR1 and FQDESV is the CDR2. V is cut back by 5 bases and J by 7 bases, with 11 bases in the junction unmatched. The protocol used for the library was the immunoSEQ multiplex PCR assay. About 10^5 TCR templates per sample were assayed by the deep sequencing platform. Genomic DNA extracted from sorted T cells was used for TCRbeta CDR3 sequencing. In the original analysis: The R programming language was used for clonal analysis of TCRbeta CDR3 data. Comparing unstimulated samples against CFSE-low samples taken after the reaction was how alloreactive CD4+ and CD8+ clones were defined. Alloreactive CD4+ clones were assigned to regulatory or non-regulatory origin by matching sequences to sorted unstimulated Treg and non-Treg repertoires. Imported from immuneACCESS, the table was reduced by TCRdb to in-frame sequences with V and J called. These copies leave out some clones; in studies compared against another copy, an unresolved V gene accounts for under half, and the cause of the remainder is not known. For V, J and clone size, that table is used; D and trimming come from the DNA. A total of over 85,000 clones appear in this sample, 80% to 95% of them only once. The leading ten clones occupy about 1.5% of the sample.

The V and J segments used are TRBV11-1 and TRBJ2-1; 10 junctional bases match TRBD2. The TCR originated in a human donor in good health. Sequences were obtained from CD4+ T cells sorted from blood. The CDR3 protein: CASSQTSAGGRNEQFF. The nucleotide sequence is TGTGCCAGCAGCCAGACATCAGCGGGGGGGCGTAATGAGCAGTTCTTC.